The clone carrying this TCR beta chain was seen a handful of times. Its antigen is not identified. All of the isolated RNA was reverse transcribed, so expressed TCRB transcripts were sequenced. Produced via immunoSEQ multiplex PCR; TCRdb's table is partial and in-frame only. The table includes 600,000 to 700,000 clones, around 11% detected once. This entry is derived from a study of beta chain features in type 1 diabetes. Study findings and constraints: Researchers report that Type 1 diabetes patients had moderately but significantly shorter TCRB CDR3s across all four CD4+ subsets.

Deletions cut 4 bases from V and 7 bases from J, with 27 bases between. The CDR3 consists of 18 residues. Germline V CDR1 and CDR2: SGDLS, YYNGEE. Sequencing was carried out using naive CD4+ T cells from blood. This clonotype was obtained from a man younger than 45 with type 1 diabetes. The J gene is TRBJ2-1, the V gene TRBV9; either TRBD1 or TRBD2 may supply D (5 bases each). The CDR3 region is CASSPRGMAMPMSNEQFF. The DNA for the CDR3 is TGTGCCAGCAGCCCGAGGGGTATGGCGATGCCGATGTCAAATGAGCAGTTCTTC.